This TCR beta chain was captured in a study of regulatory T cells in long-lasting Graves disease. This CDR3 is 17 amino acids long. V was clipped by 7 bases and J by 1 base, with 20 bases between them. As regards this clonotype: Antigen: not known.

Whole-study findings and limits: Clonotypes that were public and shared totalled 2,500 to 3,000 in persistent patients versus about a thousand in new patients. TCR diversity was lower in persistent than newly diagnosed Graves' disease. Persistent cases favored TRBV28, TRBJ1-2 and TRBJ2-5.

Time point meaning: newly diagnosed GD, antithyroid drugs for less than 3 months. Preparation of the TCR library used RNA extracted from PBMCs. Graves' disease diagnoses followed American Thyroid Association guidelines. Construction of TCR beta libraries relied on iRepertoire HTBI primers and on Arm-PCR targeting CDR3 regions. TCRdb re-derived calls from the multiplex PCR reads in MiXCR, one entry per CDR3 protein. The sample consists of around 450,000 distinct CDR3 sequences, around 16% of them appearing once. The data also belong to a second study, concerning T cells in Graves' hyperthyroidism and ophthalmopathy.

Material: peripheral blood mononuclear cells (PBMCs), obtained at new diagnosis, from a patient treated with antithyroid drugs. This chain uses TRBV12-3 or TRBV12-4 with TRBJ1-5, with a possible D match to TRBD1 (6 bases). This TCR was recovered from a man in his forties with Graves disease. The CDR3, as DNA: TGTGCCAGCAATTCCCTCGTCGGGGGCAGAAGCAATCAGCCCCAGCATTTT. This codes for CASNSLVGGRSNQPQHF.